The rows below give T cell receptor beta chains drawn from one sample of a study of T-cell reconstitution after alpha-beta-depleted transplantation in children. A single record per CDR3 protein comes from TCRdb applying MiXCR to the PCR reads. The table records 490,000 or so distinct CDR3 sequences, approximately 13% of them present only once. Sequencing was performed on PBMCs from the stem cell graft donor, taken from the stem cell graft. Receptor source: a human donor who donated a stem cell graft to a child with combined immunodeficiency. Both conserved end residues are part of each CDR3. The D gene is left open where the match is weak. Not all rows give a size; the values are once, few, many and, for expanded clones, a class.

D	J	V	size	DNA	CDR3
-	TRBJ1-1	TRBV20-1	-	TGCAGTGCTATGGGGCGCTTGAACACTGAAGCTTTCTTT	CSAMGRLNTEAFF
TRBD2	TRBJ2-7	TRBV3-1	many	TGTGCCAGCAGCCAAGGGTTAGCGGGAAGGCTTACCTACGAGCAGTACTTC	CASSQGLAGRLTYEQYF
TRBD2	TRBJ2-3	TRBV7-2	-	TGTGCCAGCAGCCCTGCGCTAGCGGGAGGGCCTAGCACAGATACGCAGTATTTT	CASSPALAGGPSTDTQYF
TRBD1	TRBJ2-4	TRBV4-3	few	TGCGCCAGCAGCCAAGGAACGGGACAGGGTCGGTACATTCAGTACTTC	CASSQGTGQGRYIQYF
-	TRBJ2-5	TRBV5-1	-	TGCGCCAGCAGCTTGGGTCCAGGACAAGAGACCCAGTACTTC	CASSLGPGQETQYF
-	TRBJ2-7	TRBV28	many	TGTGCCAGCAGTTCGATCTACGAGCAGTACTTC	CASSSIYEQYF
TRBD1	TRBJ2-5	TRBV4-2	few	TGTGCCAGCAGCCAAGATCGAACAGGGGGAGACCAGTACTTC	CASSQDRTGGDQYF
-	TRBJ1-5	TRBV18	-	TGTGCCAGCTCACCCGGAAGGTCAGCTAGCAATCAGCCCCAGCATTTT	CASSPGRSASNQPQHF
TRBD1	TRBJ2-5	TRBV12-3/TRBV12-4	-	TGTGCCAGCAGTATGCCCGGGACAGCTCCCCAAGAGACCCAGTACTTC	CASSMPGTAPQETQYF
-	TRBJ2-7	TRBV28	few	TGTGCCAGCACCTTCAGGGGGGAGTTCTACGAGCAGTACTTC	CASTFRGEFYEQYF
-	TRBJ2-7	TRBV27	few	TGTGCCAGCAGTATCGGTCCGTTCTTCTACGAGCAGTACTTC	CASSIGPFFYEQYF
-	TRBJ2-3	TRBV14	-	TGTGCCAGCAGCCAAGATTCAAGAATAGATACGCAGTATTTT	CASSQDSRIDTQYF
-	TRBJ1-1	TRBV4-3	-	TGCGCCAGCAGCCAAGGTAAAGCAGGTGGGGCCGGTGAAGCTTTCTTT	CASSQGKAGGAGEAFF
-	TRBJ1-1	TRBV29-1	many	TGCAGCGTTGTAAGGGTTCTATCCTCTGAAGCTTTCTTT	CSVVRVLSSEAFF
-	TRBJ1-5	TRBV6-1	few	TGTGCCAGCAGTGAATTAGGGGGGAATCAGCCCCAGCATTTT	CASSELGGNQPQHF
TRBD1	TRBJ2-5	TRBV7-2	-	TGTGCCAGCAGCATCCCAGGGGGCTGGGAGACCCAGTACTTC	CASSIPGGWETQYF
TRBD1	TRBJ2-1	TRBV6-2/TRBV6-3	few	TGTGCCAGCAGTTCCCCGGGACAGGTAGCCTACAATGAGCAGTTCTTC	CASSSPGQVAYNEQFF
TRBD1	TRBJ2-3	TRBV12-5	few	TGTGCTAGTGGTTGGCCCTCCCCTAGAGGGGGCGATACGCAGTATTTT	CASGWPSPRGGDTQYF
TRBD2	TRBJ2-7	TRBV20-1	-	TGCAGTGCTGGGGACTATCGCTACGAGCAGTACTTC	CSAGDYRYEQYF
-	TRBJ2-7	TRBV28	few	TGTGCCAGCAGCGTGAGGGGGGGGCCCTACGAGCAGTACTTC	CASSVRGGPYEQYF
TRBD1	TRBJ1-2	TRBV6-5	few	TGTGCCAGCAGTTTGGGACAGGCTCCCTATGGCTACACCTTC	CASSLGQAPYGYTF
-	TRBJ2-1	TRBV7-8	-	TGTGCCAGCAGCTTAGGTCTAGTGAATGAGCAGTTCTTC	CASSLGLVNEQFF
TRBD2	TRBJ2-1	TRBV20-1	few	TGCAGTGCCACCAAGTTCCCCACTAGCGGGACCTACAATGAGCAGTTCTTC	CSATKFPTSGTYNEQFF
TRBD2	TRBJ2-1	TRBV4-1	-	TGCGCCAGCAGCCCGGGACTAGCGGGGGGCTGGGAGCAGTTCTTC	CASSPGLAGGWEQFF
TRBD1	TRBJ2-7	TRBV7-2	many	TGTGCCAGCAGCCTGGGACAGGGGGCGCAGGAGCAGTACTTC	CASSLGQGAQEQYF
TRBD2	TRBJ2-7	TRBV12-5	-	TGTGCTAGTGCCCATAGCGGGAGGACCTACGAGCAGTACTTC	CASAHSGRTYEQYF
TRBD1	TRBJ2-1	TRBV7-9	-	TGTGCCAGCAGCCGACTACAGGGGGTCAATGAGCAGTTCTTC	CASSRLQGVNEQFF
-	TRBJ2-3	TRBV29-1	few	TGCAGCACCCGTCGGGCCCAGCGTTGGGATACGCAGTATTTT	CSTRRAQRWDTQYF
-	TRBJ1-1	TRBV5-5	few	TGTGCCAGCAGCTTCTCCACTGAAGCTTTCTTT	CASSFSTEAFF
-	TRBJ2-5	TRBV10-3	few	TGTGCCATCCAGGACATGTACCAAGAGACCCAGTACTTC	CAIQDMYQETQYF
-	TRBJ2-1	TRBV12-3/TRBV12-4	many	TGTGCCAGCAGTTTAGCCAGCTACAATGAGCAGTTCTTC	CASSLASYNEQFF
-	TRBJ1-1	TRBV12-3/TRBV12-4	few	TGTGCCAGCAGCGCCCTCCCGCGGGGATCGGAAGCTTTCTTT	CASSALPRGSEAFF
TRBD2	TRBJ2-5	TRBV5-1	-	TGCGCCAGCAGCCCAGGAAGAGGTAGCGGGAGCCAAGAGACCCAGTACTTC	CASSPGRGSGSQETQYF
-	TRBJ2-2	TRBV25-1	few	TGTGCCAGCAGTGACCACTCCCGGGAGACCCACGGCACCGGGGAGCTGTTTTTT	CASSDHSRETHGTGELFF
-	TRBJ2-2	TRBV7-9	-	TGTGCCAGCAGTCGACTTGTGACCGGGGAGCTGTTTTTT	CASSRLVTGELFF
-	TRBJ2-7	TRBV5-6	many	TGTGCCAGCAGCTCCCTCGGGAGAGCAACCCACGAGCAGTACTTC	CASSSLGRATHEQYF
-	TRBJ2-7	TRBV6-2/TRBV6-3	many	TGTGCCAGCAATCAAGGGACGCCCTACGAGCAGTACTTC	CASNQGTPYEQYF
TRBD1	TRBJ2-4	TRBV4-2	many	TGTGCCAGCAGCCAAGATATTGGGACAGGGGGAAACATTCAGTACTTC	CASSQDIGTGGNIQYF
-	TRBJ2-1	TRBV12-3/TRBV12-4	-	TGTGCCAGCAGTTTAGAGGGCCCACCGGGTGAGCAGTTCTTC	CASSLEGPPGEQFF
TRBD1	TRBJ2-4	TRBV24-1	many	TGTGCCACCAGTGAAGGAGGGGGACAGGTAAAAAACATTCAGTACTTC	CATSEGGGQVKNIQYF
-	TRBJ2-5	TRBV12-3/TRBV12-4	-	TGTGCCAGCAGTTCGTCAGGGGAGAAGACCCAGTACTTC	CASSSSGEKTQYF